The 29 T cell receptor beta chains reported below all come from one sample, sequenced in a study of T cell responses to AZD1222 COVID-19 vaccine. Some clones are missing from TCRdb's copy, which holds only in-frame ones; the method was immunoSEQ multiplex PCR. The table lists some 130,000 clones, about nine tenths of them singletons, with 6.3% in the top ten. This specimen was peripheral blood, taken on day 0 of AZD1222 vaccination. The receptors derive from an adult in good health.

This rearrangement joins TRBV5-4 to TRBJ1-6; D is unclear. CDR3 length equals 15 residues. From germline, CDR1 is SGHNT and CDR2 YYREEE (reference sequence). Trimming took off 3 bases at V and 8 bases at J, with 15 bases between the two ends. The chain's CDR3 is CASSSQQGRDSPLHF. The DNA for the CDR3 is TGTGCCAGCAGCTCTCAACAAGGTCGTGATTCACCCCTCCACTTT.

This chain links TRBV5-1 with TRBJ1-4; D possibly corresponds to TRBD1 (5 bases). The CDR3 consists of 17 residues. Trimming removed 0 bases from V and 0 bases from J, with 12 bases in between. Germline assignment: CDR1 SGHRS and CDR2 YFSETQ. The CDR3 loop is CASSLAAGGATNEKLFF. The CDR3 DNA sequence: TGCGCCAGCAGCTTGGCGGCCGGGGGAGCAACTAATGAAAAACTGTTTTTT.

The chain has TRBV4-1 and TRBJ1-3; no reliable D call. Germline CDR1 reads MGHRA; CDR2 reads YSYEKL. This CDR3 comprises 16 residues. V lost 1 base and J 0 bases, leaving 10 bases between the germline ends. In DNA form, the CDR3 reads TGCGCCAGCAGCCAAGGGGCCATTATCTCTGGAAACACCATATATTTT. The encoded protein is CASSQGAIISGNTIYF.

The genes are TRBV7-9 and TRBJ2-7, with TRBD2 matching 9 bases. Germline loops: CDR1 SEHNR, CDR2 FQNEAQ (reference sequence). V trimming: 1 base; J trimming: 1 base; junction bases outside the gene matches: 5. This CDR3 is 16 amino acids long. The CDR3 loop is CASSLVPSGVSYEQYF. The CDR3 nucleotides read TGTGCCAGCAGCTTAGTCCCTAGCGGGGTATCCTACGAGCAGTACTTC.

The rearrangement links TRBV3-1 (or the pseudogene TRBV3-2) to TRBJ1-4; D is unclear. CDR1 and CDR2 from the germline V gene are LGHDT and YNNKEL (reference sequence). The CDR3 has 14 amino acids. The V end lost 6 bases, the J end lost 8 bases, and 16 bases lay between the germline ends. As DNA, the CDR3 is TGTGCCAGCAGTTCCCCCACACTCCCGGAAAAACTGTTTTTT. Translating it yields CASSSPTLPEKLFF.

The chain links TRBV6-6 to TRBJ1-3; D not certain. V lost 2 bases and J lost 1, with 9 bases in between. This CDR3 has 15 amino acids. Germline CDR1 reads MNHNY; CDR2 reads SVGAGI (reference sequence). CDR3 in amino acids: CASSYRDSSGNTIYF. The CDR3 region has the DNA TGTGCCAGCAGTTACAGGGATTCGTCTGGAAACACCATATATTTT.

This chain joins TRBV3-1 (or the pseudogene TRBV3-2) and TRBJ2-2; 7 positions match TRBD2. J lost 7 bases, V lost 5 bases, and 16 bases had no gene match. The CDR3 consists of 17 residues. Germline V lookup: CDR1 LGHDT, CDR2 YNNKEL (reference sequence). CDR3 in DNA: TGTGCCAGCAGCTACCAGCCCGGGGGGTCGGGCGGCGGGGAGCTGTTTTTT. Translation gives CASSYQPGGSGGGELFF.

This rearrangement joins TRBV30 to TRBJ1-2, with D hard to call. Germline V lookup: CDR1 GTSNPN, CDR2 SVGIG (reference sequence). Trimming pared 2 bases from V and 7 bases from J, leaving 5 bases between. The CDR3 is 10 amino acids. CDR3 nucleotides: TGTGCCTGGAGTCAAGGTGGCTACACCTTC. Its translation: CAWSQGGYTF.

The rearrangement uses TRBV6-5 and TRBJ2-3; no clear D gene. Per the germline V gene, CDR1 is MNHEY and CDR2 is SVGAGI. V was clipped by 0 bases and J by 6 bases, with 10 bases between them. The CDR3 sequence is 14 residues long. CDR3 amino acids: CASSYSTADDTQYF. CDR3 nucleotide sequence: TGTGCCAGCAGTTACTCCACGGCAGATGATACGCAGTATTTT.

The chain joins TRBV7-2 to TRBJ1-3; D might be TRBD1 (5 bases). This CDR3 has 14 amino acids. Germline lookup yields CDR1 SGHTA and CDR2 FQGNSA. Deletions cut 5 bases from V and 4 bases from J, with 12 bases between. DNA for the CDR3: TGTGCCAGCAGCCTCCCAGGGTTCGGAAACACCATATATTTT. Amino acid sequence: CASSLPGFGNTIYF.

Many counts were recorded for this clone. The chain combines TRBV3-1 (or the pseudogene TRBV3-2) with TRBJ1-2, with a tentative D call TRBD1 (5 bases). This CDR3 has 13 amino acids. Germline V gene data show CDR1 as LGHDT and CDR2 as YNNKEL (reference sequence). The V and J ends lost 6 bases and 8 bases respectively, with 16 bases between them. In DNA, the CDR3 is TGTGCCAGCAGTCCCAGGGTCCCAAGGGGCTACACCTTC. Protein sequence: CASSPRVPRGYTF.

The chain uses TRBV3-1 (or the pseudogene TRBV3-2) and TRBJ1-4; no clear D gene. Germline assignment: CDR1 LGHDT and CDR2 YNNKEL (reference sequence). V dropped 0 bases and J dropped 10 bases, with 15 bases sitting between them. This CDR3 region has 15 residues. The CDR3 DNA reads as TGTGCCAGCAGCCAAGATCAGGCAAGACTGGCAAAACTGTTTTTT. Translation: CASSQDQARLAKLFF.

This sequence joins TRBV5-6 and TRBJ1-6; D is unresolved. The CDR3 spans 15 residues. With 2 bases removed from V and 5 bases from J, the gap between germline ends came to 11 bases. Germline V gene data show CDR1 as SGHDT and CDR2 as YYEEEE. The CDR3 sequence is CASSFGRGHNSPLHF. For the CDR3, the DNA is TGTGCCAGCAGCTTTGGCCGTGGCCATAATTCACCCCTCCACTTT.

V and J are TRBV4-3 and TRBJ1-5; D gene uncertain. Germline V gene data show CDR1 as LGHNA and CDR2 as YSLEER. CDR3 length: 15 residues. V was trimmed by 0 bases and J by 9 bases, leaving 15 bases between them. Here the CDR3 DNA reads TGCGCCAGCAGCCAAGATCTAACCGGGGAAAGGCCCCAGCATTTT. As protein: CASSQDLTGERPQHF.

V usage is TRBV11-2 and J usage is TRBJ2-3; D gene unclear. Germline V gene data show CDR1 as SGHAT and CDR2 as FQNNGV. This CDR3 spans 17 amino acids. The V and J ends lost 3 bases and 2 bases respectively, with 18 bases between them. The CDR3 DNA is TGTGCCAGCAGCTTTCAGCTCCGGCAGAAAACCACAGATACGCAGTATTTT. It translates to CASSFQLRQKTTDTQYF.

This chain joins TRBV6-5 and TRBJ2-7; D gene ambiguous. Between the trimmed V and J ends, which lost 7 bases and 6 bases, there was a span of 22 bases. From germline, CDR1 is MNHEY and CDR2 SVGAGI. CDR3 length equals 15 residues. The CDR3 coding sequence is TGTGCCAGCATGGGAAGTATTGATGTACGACGCGAGCAGTACTTC. Protein product: CASMGSIDVRREQYF.

The V gene is TRBV29-1, the J gene TRBJ2-7; possible D gene TRBD2, 7 bases. This CDR3 is 15 amino acids long. V gave up 6 bases and J gave up 2 bases, with 20 bases separating them. Germline V gene lookup returns CDR1 SQVTM and CDR2 ANQGSEA. CDR3 region: CSVARGDGGPYEQYF. The CDR3 DNA follows: TGCAGCGTGGCTAGGGGGGACGGGGGGCCCTACGAGCAGTACTTC.

The J gene is TRBJ1-2, the V gene TRBV6-6, with 7 bases lining up with TRBD1. Germline V gene sequence: CDR1 MNHNY, CDR2 SVGAGI (reference sequence). CDR3 length equals 14 residues. The ends lost 6 bases at V and 4 bases at J; junction bases unmatched: 8. For the CDR3, the DNA is TGTGCCAGCAGCGTAACGGGACAGCCCTATGGCTACACCTTC. Translating it yields CASSVTGQPYGYTF.

V usage is TRBV11-3 and J usage is TRBJ2-3; D perhaps matches TRBD1 (5 bases). The V gene's germline CDR1 is SGHNT and CDR2 YENEEA. V lost 5 bases, J lost 2 bases, and 11 bases lay in between. This CDR3 has 14 residues. The CDR3 loop is CASSQDRHTDTQYF. In DNA form, the CDR3 reads TGTGCCAGCAGCCAAGACAGACACACAGATACGCAGTATTTT.

The chain couples TRBV4-1 to TRBJ2-7; TRBD1 matches at 7 bases. The length of the CDR3 is 14 residues. The ends lost 4 bases at V and 4 bases at J; junction bases unmatched: 7. Germline-derived CDR1 and CDR2 are MGHRA and YSYEKL. CDR3 coding DNA: TGCGCCAGCAGCCCTTACGGACAGGTTTACGAGCAGTACTTC. Translated, it gives CASSPYGQVYEQYF.

CDR3 region: CASSKNRIYEQYF. The CDR3 nucleotides are TGTGCCAGCAGTAAGAATAGAATCTACGAGCAGTACTTC. This sequence joins TRBV12-3 or TRBV12-4 and TRBJ2-7; D not certain. Trimming left V 5 bases short and J 3 bases short, with 11 bases between. This CDR3 spans 13 amino acids.

This chain uses TRBV7-9 with TRBJ2-7; D gene unclear. The CDR3 spans 16 residues. In germline, CDR1 is SEHNR, CDR2 FQNEAQ (reference sequence). Trimming left V 4 bases short and J 3 bases short, with 19 bases between. The CDR3 nucleotides read TGTGCCAGCAGCTCCAGTAGCTCCAAAAACCACTACGAGCAGTACTTC. Its protein is CASSSSSSKNHYEQYF.

This clone was detected once. The chain combines TRBV18 with TRBJ1-3, with D tentatively TRBD1 (5 bases). CDR3 length: 15 amino acids. CDR1 is KGHSH, CDR2 LQKENI, per germline. The V end was cut by 4 bases, the J end by 1 base, with 11 bases between. The CDR3 nucleotides are TGTGCCAGCTCACTCGGGCAGGGTTCTGGAAACACCATATATTTT. Its translation: CASSLGQGSGNTIYF.

The chain employs TRBV7-2 and TRBJ2-7; TRBD1 agrees at 8 bases. After removal of 1 base from V and 6 bases from J, the junction contained 14 bases not matched to a gene. The CDR3 spans 17 residues. Germline CDR1 is SGHTA and CDR2 is FQGNSA. The CDR3 is CASSLVLSGTGFSEQYF. CDR3 sequence (DNA): TGTGCCAGCAGCTTAGTACTCTCCGGGACAGGTTTTTCCGAGCAGTACTTC.

The chain carries TRBV18 and TRBJ1-1; the match to TRBD1 covers 7 bases. CDR1 KGHSH and CDR2 LQKENI come from the germline V gene. The CDR3 spans 14 residues. With 6 bases clipped from V and 0 bases from J, the junction kept 4 bases outside the gene matches. The CDR3 loop is CASSLQGMNTEAFF. The CDR3 coding sequence is TGTGCCAGCTCCCTACAGGGGATGAACACTGAAGCTTTCTTT. Using reference TRBV18 and TRBJ1-1 for the parts outside the CDR3, the full variable domain is NAGVMQNPRHLVRRRGQEARLRCSPMKGHSHVYWYRQLPEEGLKFMVYLQKENIIDESGMPKERFSAEFPKEGPSILRIQQVVRGDSAAYFCASSLQGMNTEAFFGQGTRLTVV.

This chain links TRBV6-6 with TRBJ2-1; D unclear. The CDR3 has 12 residues. V lost 5 bases, J lost 4 bases, and 6 bases lay in between. Germline assignment: CDR1 MNHNY and CDR2 SVGAGI (reference sequence). CDR3 in DNA: TGTGCCAGCAGTCAAGGGTACAATGAGCAGTTCTTC. Its protein is CASSQGYNEQFF.

This clone was recorded a few times. This rearrangement joins TRBV9 to TRBJ1-3; possible D gene TRBD1, 6 bases. Germline V CDR1 and CDR2: SGDLS, YYNGEE. The V and J ends lost 0 bases and 0 bases respectively, with 10 bases between them. This CDR3 spans 16 amino acids. For the CDR3, the DNA is TGTGCCAGCAGCGTAGCAGGGGCCAACTCTGGAAACACCATATATTTT. This codes for CASSVAGANSGNTIYF.

The gene calls are TRBV15 and TRBJ1-5, with 7 nucleotides matching TRBD1. The V gene's germline CDR1 is LNHNV and CDR2 YYDKDF (reference sequence). The V gene end was trimmed by 8 bases and the J gene end by 1 base; junction bases not matched to a gene: 8. CDR3 length: 15 amino acids. The CDR3 DNA sequence: TGTGCCACCGACGACTGGACAGGCAGCAATCAGCCCCAGCATTTT. It translates to CATDDWTGSNQPQHF.

The chain employs TRBV2 and TRBJ2-3, with D possibly being TRBD2 (5 bases). V was shortened by 8 bases and J by 3 bases, with 12 bases between the two germline ends. The CDR3 sequence is 13 residues long. Germline-derived CDR1 and CDR2 are SNHLY and FYNNEI. For the CDR3, the DNA is TGTGCCAGCGGGAGAGAGTTGACAGATACGCAGTATTTT. Translated, it gives CASGRELTDTQYF.